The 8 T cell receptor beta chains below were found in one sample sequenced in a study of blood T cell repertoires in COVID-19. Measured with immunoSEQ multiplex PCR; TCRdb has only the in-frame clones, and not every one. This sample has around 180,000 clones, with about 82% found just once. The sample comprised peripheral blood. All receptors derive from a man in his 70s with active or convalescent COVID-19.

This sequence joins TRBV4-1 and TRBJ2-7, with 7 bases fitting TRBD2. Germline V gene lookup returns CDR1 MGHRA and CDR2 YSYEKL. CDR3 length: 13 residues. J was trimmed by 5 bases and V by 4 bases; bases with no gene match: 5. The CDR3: CASSRNRGDEQYF. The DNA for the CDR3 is TGCGCCAGCAGCCGTAATCGGGGGGACGAGCAGTACTTC.

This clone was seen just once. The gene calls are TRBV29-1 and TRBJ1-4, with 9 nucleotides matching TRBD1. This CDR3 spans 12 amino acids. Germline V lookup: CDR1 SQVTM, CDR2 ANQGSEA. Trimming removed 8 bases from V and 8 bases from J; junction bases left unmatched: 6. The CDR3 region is CSIQGAGEKLFF. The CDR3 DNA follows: TGCAGCATACAGGGGGCGGGCGAAAAACTGTTTTTT.

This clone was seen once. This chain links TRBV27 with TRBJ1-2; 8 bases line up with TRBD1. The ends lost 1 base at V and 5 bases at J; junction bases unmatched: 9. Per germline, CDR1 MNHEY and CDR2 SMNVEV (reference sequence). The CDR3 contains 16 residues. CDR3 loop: CASSLFGQGTYYGYTF. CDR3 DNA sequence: TGTGCCAGCAGTTTATTCGGACAGGGTACTTATTATGGCTACACCTTC.

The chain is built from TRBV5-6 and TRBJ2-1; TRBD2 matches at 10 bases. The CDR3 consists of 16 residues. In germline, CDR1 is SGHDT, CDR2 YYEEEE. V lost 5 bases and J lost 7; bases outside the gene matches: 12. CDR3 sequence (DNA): TGTGCCAGCAGTACCGGGTTTGGACTAGCGGTTAATGAGCAGTTCTTC. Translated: CASSTGFGLAVNEQFF.

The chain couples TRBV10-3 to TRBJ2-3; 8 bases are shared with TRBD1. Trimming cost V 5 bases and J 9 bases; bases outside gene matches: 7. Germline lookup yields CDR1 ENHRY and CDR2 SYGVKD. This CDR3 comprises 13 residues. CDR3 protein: CAISTEGDRTQYF. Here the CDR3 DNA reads TGTGCCATCAGTACCGAGGGGGACAGGACGCAGTATTTT.

CDR3 sequence: CASSWDRGVSYEQYF. Here the CDR3 DNA reads TGTGCCAGCAGTTGGGACAGGGGGGTCTCCTACGAGCAGTACTTC. The chain is built from TRBV6-1 and TRBJ2-7; 11 nucleotides match TRBD1. The V gene's germline CDR1 is MNHNS and CDR2 SASEGT. Trimming cost V 5 bases and J 0 bases; bases outside gene matches: 3. This CDR3 spans 15 amino acids.

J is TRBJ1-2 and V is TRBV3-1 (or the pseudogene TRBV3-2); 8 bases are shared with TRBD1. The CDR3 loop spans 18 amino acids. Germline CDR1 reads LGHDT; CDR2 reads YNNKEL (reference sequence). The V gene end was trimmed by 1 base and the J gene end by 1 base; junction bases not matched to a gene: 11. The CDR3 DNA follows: TGTGCCAGCAGCCAAGCCTCTACTGGGACAGGTATTAACTATGGCTACACCTTC. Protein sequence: CASSQASTGTGINYGYTF.

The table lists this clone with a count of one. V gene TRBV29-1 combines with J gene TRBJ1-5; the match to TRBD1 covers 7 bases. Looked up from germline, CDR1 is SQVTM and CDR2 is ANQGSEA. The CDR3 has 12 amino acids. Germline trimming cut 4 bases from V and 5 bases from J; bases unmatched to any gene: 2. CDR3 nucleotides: TGCAGCGTTGGACAGGGATATCAGCCCCAGCATTTT. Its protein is CSVGQGYQPQHF.